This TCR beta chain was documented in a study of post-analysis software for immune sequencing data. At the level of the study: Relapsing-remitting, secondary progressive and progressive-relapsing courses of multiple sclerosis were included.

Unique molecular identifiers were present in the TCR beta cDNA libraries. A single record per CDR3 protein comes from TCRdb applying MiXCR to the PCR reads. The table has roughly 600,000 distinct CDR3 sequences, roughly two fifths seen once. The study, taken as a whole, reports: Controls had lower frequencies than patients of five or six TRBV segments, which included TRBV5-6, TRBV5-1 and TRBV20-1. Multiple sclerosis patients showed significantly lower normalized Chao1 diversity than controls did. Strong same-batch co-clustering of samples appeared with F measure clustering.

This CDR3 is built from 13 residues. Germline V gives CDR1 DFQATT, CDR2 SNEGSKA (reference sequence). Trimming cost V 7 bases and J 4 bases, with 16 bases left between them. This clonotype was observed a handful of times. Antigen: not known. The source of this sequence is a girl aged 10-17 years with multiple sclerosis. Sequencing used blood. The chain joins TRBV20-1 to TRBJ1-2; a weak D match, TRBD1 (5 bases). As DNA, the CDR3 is TGCAGTGGAGATTCAGGGACCGCCTATGGCTACACCTTC. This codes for CSGDSGTAYGYTF.